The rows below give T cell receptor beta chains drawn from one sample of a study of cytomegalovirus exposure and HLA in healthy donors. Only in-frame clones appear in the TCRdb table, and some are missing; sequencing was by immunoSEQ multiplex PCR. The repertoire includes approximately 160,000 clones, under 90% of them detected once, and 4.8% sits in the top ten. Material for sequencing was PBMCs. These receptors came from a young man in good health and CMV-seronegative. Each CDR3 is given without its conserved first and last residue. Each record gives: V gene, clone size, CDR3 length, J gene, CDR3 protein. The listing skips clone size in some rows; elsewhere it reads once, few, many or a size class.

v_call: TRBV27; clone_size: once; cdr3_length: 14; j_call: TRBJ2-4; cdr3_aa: ASSLSLARAKNIQY
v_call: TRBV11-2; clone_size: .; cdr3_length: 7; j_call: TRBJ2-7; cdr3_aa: AGNRGQY
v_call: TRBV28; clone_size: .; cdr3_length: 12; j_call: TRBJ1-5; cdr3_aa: ASRTSRIKQPQH
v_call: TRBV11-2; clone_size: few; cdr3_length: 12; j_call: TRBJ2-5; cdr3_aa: ASSMTGAQETQY
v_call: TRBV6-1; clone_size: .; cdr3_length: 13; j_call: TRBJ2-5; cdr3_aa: ASRIAGGPEETQY
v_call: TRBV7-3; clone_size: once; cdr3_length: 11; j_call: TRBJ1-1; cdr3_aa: ASRGQPNTEAF
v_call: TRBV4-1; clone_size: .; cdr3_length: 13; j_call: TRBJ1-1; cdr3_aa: ASSQDRRTSRGAF
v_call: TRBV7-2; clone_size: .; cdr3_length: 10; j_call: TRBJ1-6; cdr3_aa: ASRETGGPLH
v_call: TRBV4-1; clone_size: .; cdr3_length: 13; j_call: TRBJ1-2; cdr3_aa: ASSQEIGTGYGYT
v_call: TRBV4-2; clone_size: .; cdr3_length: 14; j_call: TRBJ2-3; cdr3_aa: ASSQGSGRATDTQY
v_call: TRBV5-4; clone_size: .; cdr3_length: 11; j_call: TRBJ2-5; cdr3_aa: ASSLGQEETQY
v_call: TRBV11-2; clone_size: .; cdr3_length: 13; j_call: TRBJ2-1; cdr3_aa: ASSLGDRTYNEQF
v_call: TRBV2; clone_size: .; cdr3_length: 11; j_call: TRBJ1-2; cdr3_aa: ASTGRRNYGYT
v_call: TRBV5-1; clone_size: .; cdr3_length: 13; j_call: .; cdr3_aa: ASSLSSGALVEQY
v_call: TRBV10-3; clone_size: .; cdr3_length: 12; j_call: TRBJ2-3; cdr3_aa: ATMDGGLTDTQY
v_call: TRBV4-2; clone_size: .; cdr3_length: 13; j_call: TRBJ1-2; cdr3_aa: ASSQVSTGRYGYT
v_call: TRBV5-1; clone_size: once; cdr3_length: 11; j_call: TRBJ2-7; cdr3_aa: ASSLASRSEQY
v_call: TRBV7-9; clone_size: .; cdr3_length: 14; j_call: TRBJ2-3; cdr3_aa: ASSPPGLAATDTQY
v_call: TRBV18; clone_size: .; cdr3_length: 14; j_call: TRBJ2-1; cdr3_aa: ASSPITSRGRSEQF
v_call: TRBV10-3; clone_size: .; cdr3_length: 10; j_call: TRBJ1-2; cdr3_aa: AISGSDYGYT
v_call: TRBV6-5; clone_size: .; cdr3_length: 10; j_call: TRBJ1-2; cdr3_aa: ASSPGGLGYT
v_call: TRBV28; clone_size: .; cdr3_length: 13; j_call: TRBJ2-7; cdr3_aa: ATGGATSASYEQY
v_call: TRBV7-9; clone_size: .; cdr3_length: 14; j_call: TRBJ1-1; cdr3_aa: SSSSNGGQMNTEAF
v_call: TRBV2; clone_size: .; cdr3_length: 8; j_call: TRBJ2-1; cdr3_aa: ASRLGLEF
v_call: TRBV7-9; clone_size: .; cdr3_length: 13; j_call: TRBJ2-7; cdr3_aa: ASSPVGQGLYEQY
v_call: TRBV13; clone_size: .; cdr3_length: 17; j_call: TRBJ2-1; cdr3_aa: ASSPLGVSDLSSYNEQF
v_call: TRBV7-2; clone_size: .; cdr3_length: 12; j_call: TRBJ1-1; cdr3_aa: ASSLEEEQGEAF
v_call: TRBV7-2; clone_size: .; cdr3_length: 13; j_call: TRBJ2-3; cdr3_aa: ASSLVAGPADTQY
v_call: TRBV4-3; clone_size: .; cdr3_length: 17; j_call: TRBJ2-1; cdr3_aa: ASSRGTSGRVGLGDEQF
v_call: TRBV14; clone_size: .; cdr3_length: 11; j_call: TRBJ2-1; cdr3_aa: ASSHLGGREQF
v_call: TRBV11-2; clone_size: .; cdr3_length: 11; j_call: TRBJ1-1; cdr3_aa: ASSLGGVAEAF
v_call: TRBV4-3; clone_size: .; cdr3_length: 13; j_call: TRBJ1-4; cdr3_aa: ASSQPDRGNEKLF
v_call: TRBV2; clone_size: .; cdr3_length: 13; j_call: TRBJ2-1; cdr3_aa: ASSVDGSSYNEQF
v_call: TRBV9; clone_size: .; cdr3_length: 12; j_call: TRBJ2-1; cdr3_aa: ASTDSGGSNEQF
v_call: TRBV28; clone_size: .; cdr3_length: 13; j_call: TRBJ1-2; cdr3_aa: ASSLFRLVNYGYT
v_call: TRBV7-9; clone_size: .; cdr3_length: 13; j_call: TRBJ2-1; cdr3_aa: ASSLVNSFKNEQF
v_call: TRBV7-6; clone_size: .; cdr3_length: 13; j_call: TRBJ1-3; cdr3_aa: ASSLGAGAGNTIY
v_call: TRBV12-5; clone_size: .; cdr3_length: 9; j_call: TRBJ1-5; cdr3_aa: ASGPNQPQH
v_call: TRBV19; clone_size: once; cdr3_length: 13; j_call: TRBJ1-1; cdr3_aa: ASSIEGAGWTEAF